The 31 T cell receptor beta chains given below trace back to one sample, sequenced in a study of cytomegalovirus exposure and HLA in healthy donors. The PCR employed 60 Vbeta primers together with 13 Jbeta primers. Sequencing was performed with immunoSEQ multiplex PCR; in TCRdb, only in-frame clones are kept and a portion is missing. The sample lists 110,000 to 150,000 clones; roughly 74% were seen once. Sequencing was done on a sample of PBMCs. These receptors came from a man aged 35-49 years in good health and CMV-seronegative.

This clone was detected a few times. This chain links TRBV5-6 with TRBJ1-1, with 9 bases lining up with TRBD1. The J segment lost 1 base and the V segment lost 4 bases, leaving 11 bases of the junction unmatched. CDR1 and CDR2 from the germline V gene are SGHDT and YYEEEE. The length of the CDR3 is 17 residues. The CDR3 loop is CASSARDRAFPNTEAFF. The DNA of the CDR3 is TGTGCCAGCAGCGCACGGGACAGGGCTTTTCCGAACACTGAAGCTTTCTTT. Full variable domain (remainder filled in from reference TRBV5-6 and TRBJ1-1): DAGVTQSPTHLIKTRGQQVTLRCSPKSGHDTVSWYQQALGQGPQFIFQYYEEEERQRGNFPDRFSGHQFPNYSSELNVNALLLGDSALYLCASSARDRAFPNTEAFFGQGTRLTVV.

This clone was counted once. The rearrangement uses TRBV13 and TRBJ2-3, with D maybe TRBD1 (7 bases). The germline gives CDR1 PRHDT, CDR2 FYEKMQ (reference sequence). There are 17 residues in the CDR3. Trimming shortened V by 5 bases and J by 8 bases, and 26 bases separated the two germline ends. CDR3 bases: TGTGCCAGCAGCCCAGGGGGTAGCGGCTCCCTTAGGTCTACGCAGTATTTT. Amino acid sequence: CASSPGGSGSLRSTQYF.

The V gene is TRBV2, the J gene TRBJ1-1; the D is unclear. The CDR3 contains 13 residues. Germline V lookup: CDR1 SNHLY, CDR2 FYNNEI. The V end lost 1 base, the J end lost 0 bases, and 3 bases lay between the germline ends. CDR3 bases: TGTGCCAGCAGTGAAGATATGAACACTGAAGCTTTCTTT. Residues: CASSEDMNTEAFF.

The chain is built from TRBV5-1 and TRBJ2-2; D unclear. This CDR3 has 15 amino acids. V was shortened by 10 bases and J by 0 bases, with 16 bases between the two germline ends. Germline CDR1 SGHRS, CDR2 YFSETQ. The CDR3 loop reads CASYQAGSNTGELFF. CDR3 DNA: TGCGCCTCGTATCAAGCAGGTTCGAACACCGGGGAGCTGTTTTTT.

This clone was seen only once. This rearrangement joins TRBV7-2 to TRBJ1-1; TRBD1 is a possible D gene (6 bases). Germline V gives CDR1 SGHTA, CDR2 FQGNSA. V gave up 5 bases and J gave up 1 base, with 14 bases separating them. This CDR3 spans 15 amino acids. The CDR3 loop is CASSRRQVSNTEAFF. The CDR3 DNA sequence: TGTGCCAGCAGCCGTAGACAGGTATCGAACACTGAAGCTTTCTTT.

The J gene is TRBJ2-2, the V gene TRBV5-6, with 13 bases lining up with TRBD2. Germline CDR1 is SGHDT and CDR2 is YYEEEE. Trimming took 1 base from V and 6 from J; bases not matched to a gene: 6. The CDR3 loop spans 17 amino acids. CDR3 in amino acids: CASSLNLGLAGPGELFF. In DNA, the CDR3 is TGTGCCAGCAGCTTGAATCTGGGACTAGCGGGGCCCGGGGAGCTGTTTTTT. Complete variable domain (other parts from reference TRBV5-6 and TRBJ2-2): DAGVTQSPTHLIKTRGQQVTLRCSPKSGHDTVSWYQQALGQGPQFIFQYYEEEERQRGNFPDRFSGHQFPNYSSELNVNALLLGDSALYLCASSLNLGLAGPGELFFGEGSRLTVL.

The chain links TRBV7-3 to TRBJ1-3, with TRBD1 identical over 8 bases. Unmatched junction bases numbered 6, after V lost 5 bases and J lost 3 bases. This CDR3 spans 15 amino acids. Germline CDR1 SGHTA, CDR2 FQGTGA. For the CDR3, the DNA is TGTGCCAGCAGCCCTCAGGGGGCTAATGGAAACACCATATATTTT. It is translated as CASSPQGANGNTIYF. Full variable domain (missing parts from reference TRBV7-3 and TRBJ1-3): GAGVSQTPSNKVTEKGKYVELRCDPISGHTALYWYRQSLGQGPEFLIYFQGTGAADDSGLPNDRFFAVRPEGSVSTLKIQRTERGDSAVYLCASSPQGANGNTIYFGEGSWLTVV.

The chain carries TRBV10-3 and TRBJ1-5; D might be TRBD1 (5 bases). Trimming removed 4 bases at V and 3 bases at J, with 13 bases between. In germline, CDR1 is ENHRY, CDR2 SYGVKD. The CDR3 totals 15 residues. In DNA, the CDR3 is TGTGCCATCAGTGTCGGGGGTCCCGACAATCAGCCCCAGCATTTT. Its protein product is CAISVGGPDNQPQHF.

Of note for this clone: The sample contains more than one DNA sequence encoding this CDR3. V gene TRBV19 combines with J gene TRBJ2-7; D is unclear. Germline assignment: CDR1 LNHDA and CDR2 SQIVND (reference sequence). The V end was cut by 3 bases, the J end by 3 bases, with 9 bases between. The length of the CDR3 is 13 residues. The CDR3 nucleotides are TGTGCCAGTAGTATCACAACCCTCTACGAGCAGTACTTC. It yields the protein CASSITTLYEQYF.

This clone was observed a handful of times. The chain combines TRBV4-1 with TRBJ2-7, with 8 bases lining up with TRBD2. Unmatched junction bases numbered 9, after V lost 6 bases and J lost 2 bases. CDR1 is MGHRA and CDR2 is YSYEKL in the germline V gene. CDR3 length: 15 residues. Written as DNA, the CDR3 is TGCGCCAGCAGTCTAAGCGGGGGCCGAACCTACGAGCAGTACTTC. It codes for CASSLSGGRTYEQYF.

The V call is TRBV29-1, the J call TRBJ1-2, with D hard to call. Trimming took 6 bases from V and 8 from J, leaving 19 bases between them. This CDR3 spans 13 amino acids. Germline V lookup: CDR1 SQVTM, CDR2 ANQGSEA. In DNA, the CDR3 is TGCAGCGTGTTGGAAATCGGGGTTCACGGCTACACCTTC. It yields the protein CSVLEIGVHGYTF. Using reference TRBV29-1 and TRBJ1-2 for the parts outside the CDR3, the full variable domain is SAVISQKPSRDICQRGTSLTIQCQVDSQVTMMFWYRQQPGQSLTLIATANQGSEATYESGFVIDKFPISRPNLTFSTLTVSNMSPEDSSIYLCSVLEIGVHGYTFGSGTRLTVV.

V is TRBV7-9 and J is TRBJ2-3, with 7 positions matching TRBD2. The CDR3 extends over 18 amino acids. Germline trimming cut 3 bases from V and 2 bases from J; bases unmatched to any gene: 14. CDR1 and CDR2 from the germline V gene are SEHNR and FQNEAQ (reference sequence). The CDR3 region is CASSFIGPAGFTTDTQYF. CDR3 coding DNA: TGTGCCAGCAGCTTTATAGGTCCAGCGGGATTTACCACAGATACGCAGTATTTT. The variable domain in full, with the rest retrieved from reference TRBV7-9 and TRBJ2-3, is DTGVSQNPRHKITKRGQNVTFRCDPISEHNRLYWYRQTLGQGPEFLTYFQNEAQLEKSRLLSDRFSAERPKGSFSTLEIQRTEQGDSAMYLCASSFIGPAGFTTDTQYFGPGTRLTVL.

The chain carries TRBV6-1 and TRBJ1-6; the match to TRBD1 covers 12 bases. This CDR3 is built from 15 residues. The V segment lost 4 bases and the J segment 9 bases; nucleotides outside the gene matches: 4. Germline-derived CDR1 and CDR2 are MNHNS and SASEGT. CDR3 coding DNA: TGTGCCAGCAGTGGGGGACAGGGGGCTGCTTCACCCCTCCACTTT. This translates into CASSGGQGAASPLHF.

The CDR3 region is CASSPLREPGNTIYF. The DNA of the CDR3 is TGTGCCAGCAGTCCCCTTCGAGAGCCTGGAAACACCATATATTTT. V usage is TRBV28 and J usage is TRBJ1-3; no firm D call. Trimming removed 5 bases at V and 2 bases at J, with 13 bases between. CDR3 length: 15 amino acids. CDR1 and CDR2 (germline): MDHEN, SYDVKM.

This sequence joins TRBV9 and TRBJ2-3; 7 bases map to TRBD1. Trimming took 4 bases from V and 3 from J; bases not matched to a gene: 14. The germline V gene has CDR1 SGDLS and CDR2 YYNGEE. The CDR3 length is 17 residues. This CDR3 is CASSTWTGGIRTDTQYF. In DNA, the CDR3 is TGTGCCAGCAGCACTTGGACAGGTGGAATAAGGACAGATACGCAGTATTTT.

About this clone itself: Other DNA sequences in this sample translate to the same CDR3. Here the CDR3 DNA reads TGTGCCAGCAGTTTTGGACAGGCCTACGAGCAGTACTTC. It specifies CASSFGQAYEQYF. The chain recombines TRBV6-5 with TRBJ2-7; 7 nucleotides agree with TRBD1. There are 13 residues in the CDR3. The J segment lost 2 bases and the V segment lost 4 bases, leaving 2 bases of the junction unmatched. CDR1 is MNHEY and CDR2 is SVGAGI in the germline V gene.

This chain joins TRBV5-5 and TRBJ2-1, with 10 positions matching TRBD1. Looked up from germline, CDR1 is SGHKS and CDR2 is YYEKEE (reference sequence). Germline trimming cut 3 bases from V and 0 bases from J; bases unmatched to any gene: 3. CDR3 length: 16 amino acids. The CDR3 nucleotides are TGTGCCAGCAGCTCGACAGGGGGCCTCTCCTACAATGAGCAGTTCTTC. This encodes CASSSTGGLSYNEQFF.

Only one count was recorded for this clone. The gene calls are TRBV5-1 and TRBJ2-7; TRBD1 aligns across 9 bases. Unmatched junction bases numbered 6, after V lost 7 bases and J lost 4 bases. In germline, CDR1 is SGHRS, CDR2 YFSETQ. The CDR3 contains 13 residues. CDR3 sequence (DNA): TGCGCCAGCGGACAGGGGCCTGAGTACGAGCAGTACTTC. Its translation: CASGQGPEYEQYF.

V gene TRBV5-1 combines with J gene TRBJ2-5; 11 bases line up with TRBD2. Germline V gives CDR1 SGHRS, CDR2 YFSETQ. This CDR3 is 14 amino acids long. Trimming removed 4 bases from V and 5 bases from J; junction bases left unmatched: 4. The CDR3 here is CASSVGLADETQYF. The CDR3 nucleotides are TGCGCCAGCAGCGTGGGACTAGCGGATGAGACCCAGTACTTC. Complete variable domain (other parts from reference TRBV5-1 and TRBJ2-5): KAGVTQTPRYLIKTRGQQVTLSCSPISGHRSVSWYQQTPGQGLQFLFEYFSETQRNKGNFPGRFSGRQFSNSRSEMNVSTLELGDSALYLCASSVGLADETQYFGPGTRLLVL.

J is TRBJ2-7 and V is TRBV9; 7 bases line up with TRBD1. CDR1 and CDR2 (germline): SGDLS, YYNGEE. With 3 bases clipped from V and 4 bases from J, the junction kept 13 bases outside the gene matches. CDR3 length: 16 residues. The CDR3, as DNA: TGTGCCAGCAGCGCTCAAACCACAGGGGTTCCGTACGAGCAGTACTTC. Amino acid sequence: CASSAQTTGVPYEQYF. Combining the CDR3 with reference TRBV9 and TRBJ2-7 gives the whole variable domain DSGVTQTPKHLITATGQRVTLRCSPRSGDLSVYWYQQSLDQGLQFLIQYYNGEERAKGNILERFSAQQFPDLHSELNLSSLELGDSALYFCASSAQTTGVPYEQYFGPGTRLTVT.

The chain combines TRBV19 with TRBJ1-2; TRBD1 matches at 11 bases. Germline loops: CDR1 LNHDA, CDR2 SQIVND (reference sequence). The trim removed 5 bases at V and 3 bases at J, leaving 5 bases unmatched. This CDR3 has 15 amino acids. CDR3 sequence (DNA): TGTGCCAGTAGTCCAAGGGGACAGGGGGACTATGGCTACACCTTC. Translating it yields CASSPRGQGDYGYTF.

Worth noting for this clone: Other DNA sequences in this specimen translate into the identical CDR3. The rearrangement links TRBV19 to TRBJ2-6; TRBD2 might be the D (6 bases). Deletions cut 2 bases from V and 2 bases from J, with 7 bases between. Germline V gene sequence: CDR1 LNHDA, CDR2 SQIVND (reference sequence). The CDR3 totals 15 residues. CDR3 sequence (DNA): TGTGCCAGTAGTATAACGGGGGCTGGGGCCAACGTCCTGACTTTC. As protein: CASSITGAGANVLTF.

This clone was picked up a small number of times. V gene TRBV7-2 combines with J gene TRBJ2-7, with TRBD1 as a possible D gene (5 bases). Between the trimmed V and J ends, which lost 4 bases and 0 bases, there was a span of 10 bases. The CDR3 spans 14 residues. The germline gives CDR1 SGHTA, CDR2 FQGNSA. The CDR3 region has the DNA TGTGCCAGCAGCTACAGGTTAGCCTCCTACGAGCAGTACTTC. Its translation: CASSYRLASYEQYF.

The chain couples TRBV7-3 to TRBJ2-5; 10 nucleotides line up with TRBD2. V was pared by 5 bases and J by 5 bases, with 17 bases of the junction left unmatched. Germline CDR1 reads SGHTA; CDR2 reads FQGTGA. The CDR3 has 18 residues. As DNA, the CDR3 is TGTGCCAGCAGCCCGTCCGTAGGGAGCGGGGGGGCCGCGGAGACCCAGTACTTC. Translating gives CASSPSVGSGGAAETQYF.

CDR3 loop: CASSWDNSYEQYF. The DNA for the CDR3 is TGTGCCAGCAGCTGGGACAATTCCTACGAGCAGTACTTC. V and J are TRBV2 and TRBJ2-7; D is possibly TRBD1 (6 bases). Germline CDR1 and CDR2: SNHLY and FYNNEI. V was shortened by 6 bases and J by 1 base, with 10 bases between the two germline ends. The CDR3 is 13 amino acids.

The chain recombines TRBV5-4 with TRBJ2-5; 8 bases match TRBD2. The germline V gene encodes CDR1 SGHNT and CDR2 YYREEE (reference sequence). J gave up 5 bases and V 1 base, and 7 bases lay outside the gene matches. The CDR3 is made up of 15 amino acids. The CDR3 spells CASSLPSGGRETQYF. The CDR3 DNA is TGTGCCAGCAGCTTGCCCAGCGGGGGCAGGGAGACCCAGTACTTC.

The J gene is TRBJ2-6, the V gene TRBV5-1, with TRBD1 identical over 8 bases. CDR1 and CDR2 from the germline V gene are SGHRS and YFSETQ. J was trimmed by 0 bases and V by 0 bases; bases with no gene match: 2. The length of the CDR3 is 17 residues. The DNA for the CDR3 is TGCGCCAGCAGCTTGGCGGGACAGGTCTCTGGGGCCAACGTCCTGACTTTC. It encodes CASSLAGQVSGANVLTF.

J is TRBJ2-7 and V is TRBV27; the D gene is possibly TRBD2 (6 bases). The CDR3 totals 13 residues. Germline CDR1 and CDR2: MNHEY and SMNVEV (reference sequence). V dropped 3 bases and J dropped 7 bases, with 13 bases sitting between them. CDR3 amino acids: CASSFLSGGEQYF. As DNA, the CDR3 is TGTGCCAGCAGTTTCCTATCTGGGGGGGAGCAGTACTTC.

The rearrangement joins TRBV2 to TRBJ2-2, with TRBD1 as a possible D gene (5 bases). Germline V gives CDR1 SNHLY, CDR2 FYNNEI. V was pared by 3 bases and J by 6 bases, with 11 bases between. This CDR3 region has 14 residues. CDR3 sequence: CASSEAGKAGELFF. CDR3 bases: TGTGCCAGCAGTGAGGCAGGGAAGGCCGGGGAGCTGTTTTTT.

CDR3 in amino acids: CATSRDLSGTEAFF. The CDR3 nucleotides read TGTGCCACCAGCAGAGACCTCAGCGGGACTGAAGCTTTCTTT. The V call is TRBV15, the J call TRBJ1-1; D ambiguous. The CDR3 sequence is 14 residues long. Trimming removed 0 bases from V and 5 bases from J, with 10 bases in between. The germline CDR1 and CDR2 sequences are LNHNV and YYDKDF (reference sequence).

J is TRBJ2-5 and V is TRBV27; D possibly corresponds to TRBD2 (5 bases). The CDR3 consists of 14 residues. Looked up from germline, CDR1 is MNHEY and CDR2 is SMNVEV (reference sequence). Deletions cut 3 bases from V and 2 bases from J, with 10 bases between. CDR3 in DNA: TGTGCCAGCAGTTTGCGTAGGGAGCAAGAGACCCAGTACTTC. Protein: CASSLRREQETQYF.